Below are 9 T cell receptor beta chains sequenced from a single sample in a study of T cells in localized non-small cell lung cancer (dated by TCRdb to the early 2020s). The library was prepared using the immunoSEQ multiplex PCR assay. This immuneACCESS table, as held by TCRdb, lists in-frame sequences with V and J called but not all clones. Of the missing ones, under half trace to an unresolved V gene in checked studies; the others have no known cause. This sample is represented by approximately 2,200 clones; 30% of them were singletons. 10% to 15% of the sample lies in the top ten. The sequences come from normal lung tissue next to the tumor, collected before any cancer treatment. These receptors were collected from a female donor older than 55 with stage I squamous cell lung carcinoma.

Only a few counts were recorded for this clone. This chain uses TRBV11-3 with TRBJ2-1, with 8 bases identical to TRBD2. Germline CDR1 is SGHNT and CDR2 is YENEEA. The CDR3 is 15 amino acids. Losses at the gene ends were 5 bases for V and 1 base for J; bases not matched to a gene: 4. The CDR3 loop reads CASSPRLASYNEQFF. Written as DNA, the CDR3 is TGTGCCAGCAGCCCAAGACTAGCGTCCTACAATGAGCAGTTCTTC.

As to this clone: An end of the junction does not agree with germline; a read error may underlie this. The chain links TRBV18 to TRBJ1-4; no clear D gene. The CDR3 runs 16 residues. Germline CDR1 and CDR2: KGHSH and LQKENI. The CDR3 loop reads CASSPIPGSTNEKLFF. The CDR3 DNA is TGTGCCAGCTCCCCAATACCCGGGTCAACAAATGAAAAACTGTTTTTT.

The chain carries TRBV19 and TRBJ2-5; 10 bases line up with TRBD1. The germline CDR1 and CDR2 sequences are LNHDA and SQIVND (reference sequence). CDR3 length: 14 amino acids. J gave up 4 bases and V 5 bases, and 4 bases lay outside the gene matches. The DNA of the CDR3 is TGTGCCAGTAGTGGGACAGGGGCTTCAGAGACCCAGTACTTC. Protein product: CASSGTGASETQYF.

By proportion, this clone is medium-sized. The V call is TRBV9, the J call TRBJ2-1; D might be TRBD2 (5 bases). CDR3 length equals 16 residues. Trimming pared 5 bases from V and 2 bases from J, leaving 17 bases between. Per germline, CDR1 SGDLS and CDR2 YYNGEE. CDR3 DNA sequence: TGTGCCAGCAGTACCTCGGAGGCTCCCACCTACAATGAGCAGTTCTTC. Protein sequence: CASSTSEAPTYNEQFF.

This clone rates as medium-sized. V is TRBV5-1 and J is TRBJ1-5, with a weak D call TRBD1 (6 bases). Per the germline V gene, CDR1 is SGHRS and CDR2 is YFSETQ. The germline V and J ends were trimmed by 5 bases and 4 bases, with 13 bases remaining between them. CDR3 length: 14 residues. CDR3 residues: CASSPDSQNQPQHF. In nucleotides, the CDR3 is TGCGCCAGCAGTCCGGACAGCCAGAATCAGCCCCAGCATTTT.

The chain links TRBV18 to TRBJ1-2, with 8 nucleotides matching TRBD1. This CDR3 spans 13 amino acids. V lost 4 bases, J lost 8 bases, and 6 bases stayed unmatched. Germline V gene lookup returns CDR1 KGHSH and CDR2 LQKENI. In DNA form, the CDR3 reads TGTGCCAGCTCACTTACAGGGGGAAACGGCTACACCTTC. Translation: CASSLTGGNGYTF. Using reference TRBV18 and TRBJ1-2 for the parts outside the CDR3, the full variable domain is NAGVMQNPRHLVRRRGQEARLRCSPMKGHSHVYWYRQLPEEGLKFMVYLQKENIIDESGMPKERFSAEFPKEGPSILRIQQVVRGDSAAYFCASSLTGGNGYTFGSGTRLTVV.

V and J are TRBV29-1 and TRBJ2-3, with 7 bases matching TRBD2. The germline V gene has CDR1 SQVTM and CDR2 ANQGSEA. V lost 3 bases, J lost 4 bases, and 4 bases stayed unmatched. The CDR3 consists of 13 residues. The CDR3, as DNA: TGCAGCGTTGAGGTAGCGGGTGCAGATACGCAGTATTTT. Translated: CSVEVAGADTQYF.

The rearrangement joins TRBV18 to TRBJ1-2; unclear D gene. CDR3 size: 15 residues. The germline CDR1 and CDR2 sequences are KGHSH and LQKENI. With 0 bases removed from V and 6 bases from J, the gap between germline ends came to 14 bases. CDR3 DNA sequence: TGTGCCAGCTCACCACCGTCCGATACCTTCCATGGCTACACCTTC. It codes for CASSPPSDTFHGYTF.

The chain has TRBV10-3 and TRBJ1-5; D is unclear. Germline values: CDR1 ENHRY, CDR2 SYGVKD. Deletions cut 2 bases from V and 5 bases from J, with 4 bases between. This CDR3 has 12 amino acids. This chain's CDR3 is CAISEPDQPQHF. Here the CDR3 DNA reads TGTGCCATCAGTGAGCCGGATCAGCCCCAGCATTTT.